This entry lists 19 T cell receptor beta chains sequenced from one sample in a study of graft-versus-host responses after intestinal transplantation. Method: immunoSEQ multiplex PCR; TCRdb's copy keeps in-frame clones and lacks some. The sample includes 74,000 or so clones, around 92% of them seen just once. Sample: PBMCs, taken 98 days after intestinal transplantation. The receptors derive from a human patient who received an intestinal transplant, so some T cells may come from the graft donor.

The V and J genes are TRBV5-1 and TRBJ1-3, with D perhaps TRBD1 (6 bases). The CDR3 is 17 residues long. In germline, CDR1 is SGHRS, CDR2 YFSETQ. V lost 2 bases to trimming and J lost 7 bases, with 22 bases between them. The CDR3, as DNA: TGCGCCAGCAGCTTCAGAGGACAGAAAGGAGGGGGGAACACCATATATTTT. It yields the protein CASSFRGQKGGGNTIYF.

This clone was detected once. The V call is TRBV5-1, the J call TRBJ2-3; D not resolved. This CDR3 spans 14 amino acids. Between the trimmed V and J ends, which lost 0 bases and 0 bases, there was a span of 5 bases. CDR1 and CDR2 from the germline V gene are SGHRS and YFSETQ. CDR3 DNA: TGCGCCAGCAGCTTGGCGTCTAGCACAGATACGCAGTATTTT. Protein sequence: CASSLASSTDTQYF.

This sequence joins TRBV4-1 and TRBJ2-7, with 7 bases lining up with TRBD2. This CDR3 is built from 20 residues. V shed 0 bases and J 3 bases; nucleotides not matched to a gene: 20. CDR1 and CDR2 (germline): MGHRA, YSYEKL. DNA of the CDR3: TGCGCCAGCAGCCAAGAATCCGGTGGGAGCGGGGCGAATAAATTCTACGAGCAGTACTTC. As protein: CASSQESGGSGANKFYEQYF.

The chain links TRBV11-1 to TRBJ2-7, with D uncertain. The CDR3 length is 14 residues. CDR1 is SGHAT and CDR2 is FQDESV in the germline V gene (reference sequence). Trimming took 3 bases from V and 4 from J, leaving 13 bases between them. Here the CDR3 reads CASSFALNGYEQYF. In DNA, the CDR3 is TGTGCCAGCAGCTTTGCACTAAACGGGTACGAGCAGTACTTC.

The rearrangement links TRBV6-6 to TRBJ1-1; D unclear. Germline V lookup: CDR1 MNHNY, CDR2 SVGAGI (reference sequence). Trimming cost V 8 bases and J 0 bases, with 4 bases left between them. The CDR3 length is 11 residues. The CDR3 DNA reads TGTGCCAGCTTCTTGAACACTGAAGCTTTCTTT. As protein: CASFLNTEAFF.

The chain recombines TRBV7-3 with TRBJ2-1; no firm D call. The CDR3 is 15 amino acids. CDR1 and CDR2 (germline): SGHTA, FQGTGA. Trimming removed 5 bases from V and 0 bases from J, with 11 bases in between. The CDR3 loop reads CASSPLESSYNEQFF. CDR3 bases: TGTGCCAGCAGCCCCCTGGAGAGCTCCTACAATGAGCAGTTCTTC.

This sequence joins TRBV5-1 and TRBJ1-2; D possibly corresponds to TRBD1 (6 bases). V was clipped by 0 bases and J by 8 bases, with 11 bases between them. The CDR3 has 13 residues. Per the germline V gene, CDR1 is SGHRS and CDR2 is YFSETQ. The chain's CDR3 is CASSLEGGGGYTF. The CDR3 DNA follows: TGCGCCAGCAGCTTGGAAGGGGGAGGCGGCTACACCTTC.

V and J are TRBV5-1 and TRBJ2-1; a possible D gene is TRBD1 (6 bases). Germline CDR1 reads SGHRS; CDR2 reads YFSETQ. V was clipped by 6 bases and J by 3 bases, with 19 bases between them. The CDR3 has 16 amino acids. CDR3 nucleotides: TGCGCCAGCACACTCTCAGGGGTTTCTTACTACAATGAGCAGTTCTTC. This encodes CASTLSGVSYYNEQFF. The full variable domain, rest sourced from reference TRBV5-1 and TRBJ2-1, is KAGVTQTPRYLIKTRGQQVTLSCSPISGHRSVSWYQQTPGQGLQFLFEYFSETQRNKGNFPGRFSGRQFSNSRSEMNVSTLELGDSALYLCASTLSGVSYYNEQFFGPGTRLTVL.

The V gene is TRBV9, the J gene TRBJ1-2; no firm D call. Germline-derived CDR1 and CDR2 are SGDLS and YYNGEE. Trimming cost V 0 bases and J 5 bases, with 5 bases left between them. There are 12 residues in the CDR3. CDR3 protein: CASSVEGYGYTF. DNA for the CDR3: TGTGCCAGCAGCGTAGAGGGTTATGGCTACACCTTC.

The chain links TRBV27 to TRBJ2-3; D unclear. CDR1 is MNHEY, CDR2 SMNVEV, per germline (reference sequence). The ends were cut back, 2 bases at V and 5 bases at J, with 2 bases in the middle. This CDR3 spans 11 amino acids. The CDR3 loop is CASSLKDTQYF. The CDR3 DNA sequence: TGTGCCAGCAGTTTAAAAGATACGCAGTATTTT.

The CDR3 loop is CAWSGWTGRDSYNSPLHF. The CDR3, as DNA: TGTGCCTGGAGTGGGTGGACAGGACGGGATTCCTATAATTCACCCCTCCACTTT. The rearrangement uses TRBV30 and TRBJ1-6, with 7 bases that match TRBD1. Germline-derived CDR1 and CDR2 are GTSNPN and SVGIG (reference sequence). The CDR3 length is 18 residues. Trimming took 1 base from V and 1 from J; bases not matched to a gene: 10. Full variable domain (missing parts from reference TRBV30 and TRBJ1-6): SQTIHQWPATLVQPVGSPLSLECTVEGTSNPNLYWYRQAAGRGLQLLFYSVGIGQISSEVPQNLSASRPQDRQFILSSKKLLLSDSGFYLCAWSGWTGRDSYNSPLHFGNGTRLTVT.

This clone has just one count. The genes are TRBV19 and TRBJ2-3, with 8 bases fitting TRBD2. V lost 6 bases to trimming and J lost 2 bases; unmatched junction nucleotides: 4. The CDR3 has 14 residues. Germline V gene lookup returns CDR1 LNHDA and CDR2 SQIVND (reference sequence). CDR3 bases: TGTGCCAGTAGCTTAGCGGGATTCACAGATACGCAGTATTTT. Translated, it gives CASSLAGFTDTQYF.

The chain has TRBV27 and TRBJ2-7, with 8 bases that match TRBD1. Unmatched junction bases numbered 6, after V lost 5 bases and J lost 3 bases. This CDR3 has 14 amino acids. Germline V gives CDR1 MNHEY, CDR2 SMNVEV (reference sequence). CDR3 in DNA: TGTGCCAGCAGTCCTGGACAGGGAAACTACGAGCAGTACTTC. As protein: CASSPGQGNYEQYF.

The V and J genes are TRBV2 and TRBJ2-3, with 8 bases that match TRBD2. The germline CDR1 and CDR2 sequences are SNHLY and FYNNEI. V lost 6 bases to trimming and J lost 2 bases; unmatched junction nucleotides: 4. The CDR3 consists of 14 residues. The CDR3 coding sequence is TGTGCCAGCAGGCGTAGCGGGACCACAGATACGCAGTATTTT. Translating it yields CASRRSGTTDTQYF.

A single count supports this clone. The V call is TRBV7-9, the J call TRBJ1-1, with D possibly matching TRBD1 (5 bases). Germline-derived CDR1 and CDR2 are SEHNR and FQNEAQ (reference sequence). V was pared by 3 bases and J by 2 bases, with 10 bases between. CDR3 length equals 14 residues. This CDR3 is CASSFGGENTEAFF. DNA of the CDR3: TGTGCCAGCAGCTTTGGGGGGGAAAACACTGAAGCTTTCTTT.

A note on this clone: In this CDR3 the conserved last residue, phenylalanine or tryptophan, is missing, so a read error is likely. CDR3: CASSLTGMNTEAFL. The CDR3 bases are TGTGCCAGCAGTCTCACAGGGATGAACACTGAAGCTTTCCTT. The V and J genes are TRBV27 and TRBJ1-1; a possible D gene is TRBD1 (6 bases). V lost 5 bases and J 0 bases, leaving 10 bases between the germline ends. The germline gives CDR1 MNHEY, CDR2 SMNVEV (reference sequence). CDR3 length: 14 amino acids.

The J gene is TRBJ1-1, the V gene TRBV2; D gene ambiguous. With 2 bases removed from V and 10 bases from J, the gap between germline ends came to 11 bases. Germline V lookup: CDR1 SNHLY, CDR2 FYNNEI. CDR3 size: 12 residues. The CDR3 nucleotides are TGTGCCAGCAGTGAACGGCCGGAGGTAGCTTTCTTT. It codes for CASSERPEVAFF. Supplemented by reference TRBV2 and TRBJ1-1, the full variable domain reads EPEVTQTPSHQVTQMGQEVILRCVPISNHLYFYWYRQILGQKVEFLVSFYNNEISEKSEIFDDQFSVERPDGSNFTLKIRSTKLEDSAMYFCASSERPEVAFFGQGTRLTVV.

V and J are TRBV5-4 and TRBJ1-2, with D maybe TRBD1 (5 bases). Trimming shortened V by 4 bases and J by 2 bases, and 12 bases separated the two germline ends. In germline, CDR1 is SGHNT, CDR2 YYREEE (reference sequence). The CDR3 spans 14 residues. The CDR3 coding sequence is TGTGCCAGCAGCCCGTTCCGGGGGAACTATGGCTACACCTTC. It yields the protein CASSPFRGNYGYTF.

The chain's CDR3 is CASSLGLAGRWYNEQFF. The CDR3 bases are TGCGCCAGCAGCTTGGGACTAGCGGGGCGCTGGTACAATGAGCAGTTCTTC. The V gene is TRBV5-1, the J gene TRBJ2-1, with TRBD2 identical over 11 bases. From germline, CDR1 is SGHRS and CDR2 YFSETQ. The CDR3 runs 17 residues. The J segment lost 4 bases and the V segment lost 0 bases, leaving 6 bases of the junction unmatched.